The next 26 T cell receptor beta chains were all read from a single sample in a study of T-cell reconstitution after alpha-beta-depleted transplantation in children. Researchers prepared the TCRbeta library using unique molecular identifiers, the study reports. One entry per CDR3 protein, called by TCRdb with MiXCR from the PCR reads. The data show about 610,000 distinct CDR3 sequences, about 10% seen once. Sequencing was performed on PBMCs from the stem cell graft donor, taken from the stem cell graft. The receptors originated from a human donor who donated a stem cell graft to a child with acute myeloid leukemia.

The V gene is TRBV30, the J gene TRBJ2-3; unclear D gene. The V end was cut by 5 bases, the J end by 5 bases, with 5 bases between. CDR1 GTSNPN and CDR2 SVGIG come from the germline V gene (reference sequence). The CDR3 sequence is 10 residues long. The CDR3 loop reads CAWGGDTQYF. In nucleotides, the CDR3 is TGTGCCTGGGGCGGAGATACGCAGTATTTT.

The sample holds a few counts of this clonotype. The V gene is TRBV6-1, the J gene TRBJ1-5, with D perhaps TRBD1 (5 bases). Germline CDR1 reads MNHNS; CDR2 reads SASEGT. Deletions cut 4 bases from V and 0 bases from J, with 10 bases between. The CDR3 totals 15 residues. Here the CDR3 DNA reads TGTGCCAGCAGTGCCTACGGGGGTAGCAATCAGCCCCAGCATTTT. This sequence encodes CASSAYGGSNQPQHF.

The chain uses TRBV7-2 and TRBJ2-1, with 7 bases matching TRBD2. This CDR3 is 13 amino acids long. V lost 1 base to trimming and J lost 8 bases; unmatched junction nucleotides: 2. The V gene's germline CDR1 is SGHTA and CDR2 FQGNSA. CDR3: CASSLGRGDEQFF. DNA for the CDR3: TGTGCCAGCAGCTTAGGTCGGGGGGATGAGCAGTTCTTC.

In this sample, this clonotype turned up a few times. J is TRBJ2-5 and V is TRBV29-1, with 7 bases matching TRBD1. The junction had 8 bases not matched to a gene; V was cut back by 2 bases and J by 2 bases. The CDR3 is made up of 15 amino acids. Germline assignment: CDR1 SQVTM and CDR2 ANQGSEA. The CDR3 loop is CSVERTGWGQETQYF. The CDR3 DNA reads TGCAGCGTTGAAAGGACAGGCTGGGGACAAGAGACCCAGTACTTC. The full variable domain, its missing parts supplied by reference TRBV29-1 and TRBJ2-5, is SAVISQKPSRDICQRGTSLTIQCQVDSQVTMMFWYRQQPGQSLTLIATANQGSEATYESGFVIDKFPISRPNLTFSTLTVSNMSPEDSSIYLCSVERTGWGQETQYFGPGTRLLVL.

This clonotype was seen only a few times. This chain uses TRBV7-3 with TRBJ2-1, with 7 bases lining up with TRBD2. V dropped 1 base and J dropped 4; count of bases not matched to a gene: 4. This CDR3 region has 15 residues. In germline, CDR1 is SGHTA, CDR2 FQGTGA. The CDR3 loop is CASSLSRGVYNEQFF. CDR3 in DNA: TGTGCCAGCAGCTTAAGTCGGGGGGTTTACAATGAGCAGTTCTTC.

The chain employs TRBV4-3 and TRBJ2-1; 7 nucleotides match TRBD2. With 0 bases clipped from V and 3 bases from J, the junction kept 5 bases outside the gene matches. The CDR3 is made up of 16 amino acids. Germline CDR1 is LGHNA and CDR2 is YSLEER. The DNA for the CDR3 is TGCGCCAGCAGCCAAGAAAGCCGCGGGAGCTACAATGAGCAGTTCTTC. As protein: CASSQESRGSYNEQFF.

The CDR3 nucleotides are TGTGCCAGCAGTCCCCGTGTGTCGAGAGCGGGAGTTTACAATGAGCAGTTCTTC. Protein: CASSPRVSRAGVYNEQFF. V gene TRBV11-2 combines with J gene TRBJ2-1, with 8 bases matching TRBD2. Unmatched junction bases numbered 17, after V lost 6 bases and J lost 4 bases. CDR3 size: 18 residues. CDR1 and CDR2 from the germline V gene are SGHAT and FQNNGV.

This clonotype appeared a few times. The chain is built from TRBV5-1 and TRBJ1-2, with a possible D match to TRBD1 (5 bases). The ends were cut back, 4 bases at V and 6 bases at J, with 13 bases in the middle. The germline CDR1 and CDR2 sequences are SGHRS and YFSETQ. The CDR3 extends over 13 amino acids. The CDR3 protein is CASSGDGVDGYTF. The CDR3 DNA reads TGCGCCAGCAGCGGGGACGGGGTCGATGGCTACACCTTC.

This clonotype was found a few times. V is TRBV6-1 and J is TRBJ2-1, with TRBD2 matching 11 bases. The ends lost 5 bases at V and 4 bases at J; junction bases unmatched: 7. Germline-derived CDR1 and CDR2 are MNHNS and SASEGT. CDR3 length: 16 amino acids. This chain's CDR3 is CASSTLTSGIYNEQFF. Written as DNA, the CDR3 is TGTGCCAGCAGTACATTGACTAGCGGGATTTACAATGAGCAGTTCTTC.

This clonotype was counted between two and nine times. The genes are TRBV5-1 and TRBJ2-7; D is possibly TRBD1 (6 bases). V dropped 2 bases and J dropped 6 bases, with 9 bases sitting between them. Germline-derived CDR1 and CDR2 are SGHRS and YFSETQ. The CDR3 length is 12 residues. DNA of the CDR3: TGCGCCAGCAGCTTCCAGGGGCCCGAGCAGTACTTC. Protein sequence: CASSFQGPEQYF.

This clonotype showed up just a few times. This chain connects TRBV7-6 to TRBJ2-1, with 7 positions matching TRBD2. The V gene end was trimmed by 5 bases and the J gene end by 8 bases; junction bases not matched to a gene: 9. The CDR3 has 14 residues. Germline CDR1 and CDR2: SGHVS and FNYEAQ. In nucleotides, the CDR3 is TGTGCCAGCAGCAATCAGCGGGACTCCCATGAGCAGTTCTTC. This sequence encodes CASSNQRDSHEQFF.

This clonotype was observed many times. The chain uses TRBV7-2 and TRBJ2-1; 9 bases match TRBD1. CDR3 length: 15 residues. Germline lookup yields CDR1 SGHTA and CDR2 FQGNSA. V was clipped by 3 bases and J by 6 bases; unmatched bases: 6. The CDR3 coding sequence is TGTGCCAGCAGCTTGCAACAGGGGGCGATCAATGAGCAGTTCTTC. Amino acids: CASSLQQGAINEQFF.

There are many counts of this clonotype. The CDR3 DNA reads TGTGCCATCAGTAACAGCCCCTACGAGCAGTACTTC. It codes for CAISNSPYEQYF. The rearrangement joins TRBV10-3 to TRBJ2-7; no reliable D call. Germline values: CDR1 ENHRY, CDR2 SYGVKD. The CDR3 is 12 residues long. Trimming shortened V by 5 bases and J by 2 bases, and 7 bases separated the two germline ends.

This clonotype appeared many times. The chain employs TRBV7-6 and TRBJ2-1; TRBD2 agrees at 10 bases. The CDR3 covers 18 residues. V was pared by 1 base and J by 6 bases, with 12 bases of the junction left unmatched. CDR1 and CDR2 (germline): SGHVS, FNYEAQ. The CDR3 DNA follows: TGTGCCAGCAGCTTAGTTGTTATTGGGACTAGCGACTTCAATGAGCAGTTCTTC. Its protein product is CASSLVVIGTSDFNEQFF.

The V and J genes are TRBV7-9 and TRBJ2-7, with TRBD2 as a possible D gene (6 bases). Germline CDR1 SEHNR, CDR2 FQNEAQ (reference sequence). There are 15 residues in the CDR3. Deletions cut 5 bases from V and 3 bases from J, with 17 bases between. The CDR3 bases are TGTGCCAGCAGCCCAACTAGCAGTCCCCTCTACGAGCAGTACTTC. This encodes CASSPTSSPLYEQYF.

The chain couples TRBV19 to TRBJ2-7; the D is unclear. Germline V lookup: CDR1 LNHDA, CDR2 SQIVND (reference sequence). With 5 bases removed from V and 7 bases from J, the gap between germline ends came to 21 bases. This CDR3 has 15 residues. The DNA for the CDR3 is TGTGCCAGTAGTCCACCCAGGCAGCTCCCTGGGGAGCAGTACTTC. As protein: CASSPPRQLPGEQYF.

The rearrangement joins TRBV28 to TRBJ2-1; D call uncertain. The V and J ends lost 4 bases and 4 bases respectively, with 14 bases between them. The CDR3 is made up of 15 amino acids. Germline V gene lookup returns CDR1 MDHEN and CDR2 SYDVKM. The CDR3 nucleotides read TGTGCCAGCAGTTCCCCTCCTTCGGGTTACAATGAGCAGTTCTTC. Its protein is CASSSPPSGYNEQFF.

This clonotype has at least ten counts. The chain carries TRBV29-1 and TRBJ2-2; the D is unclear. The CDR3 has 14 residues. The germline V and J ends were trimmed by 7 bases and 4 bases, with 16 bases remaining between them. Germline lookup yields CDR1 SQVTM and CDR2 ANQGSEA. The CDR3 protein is CSARKGLGTGELFF. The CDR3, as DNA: TGCAGCGCACGTAAAGGGCTGGGCACCGGGGAGCTGTTTTTT.

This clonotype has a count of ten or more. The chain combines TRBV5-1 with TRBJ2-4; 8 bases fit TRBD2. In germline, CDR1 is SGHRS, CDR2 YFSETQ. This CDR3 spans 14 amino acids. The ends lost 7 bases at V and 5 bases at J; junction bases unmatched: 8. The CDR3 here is CASSPGGTQNIQYF. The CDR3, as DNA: TGCGCCAGCTCCCCGGGAGGGACCCAAAACATTCAGTACTTC.

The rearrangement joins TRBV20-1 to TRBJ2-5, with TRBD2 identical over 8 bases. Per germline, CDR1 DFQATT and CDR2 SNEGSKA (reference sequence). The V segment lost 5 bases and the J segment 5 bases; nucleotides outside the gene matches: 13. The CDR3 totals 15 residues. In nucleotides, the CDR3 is TGCAGTGCTCGAACCTTTGGACTAGCTGGGGAGACCCAGTACTTC. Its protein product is CSARTFGLAGETQYF.

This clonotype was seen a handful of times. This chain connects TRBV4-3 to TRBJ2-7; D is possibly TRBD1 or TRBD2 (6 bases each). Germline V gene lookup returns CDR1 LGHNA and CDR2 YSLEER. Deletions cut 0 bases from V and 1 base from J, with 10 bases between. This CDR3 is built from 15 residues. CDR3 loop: CASSQDGGLSYEQYF. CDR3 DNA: TGCGCCAGCAGCCAAGACGGGGGCTTATCCTACGAGCAGTACTTC.

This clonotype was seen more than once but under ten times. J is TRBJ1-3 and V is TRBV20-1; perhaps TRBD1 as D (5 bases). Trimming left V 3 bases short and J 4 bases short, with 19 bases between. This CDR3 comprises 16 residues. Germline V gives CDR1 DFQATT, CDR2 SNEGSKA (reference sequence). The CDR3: CSASFREVNLGNTIYF. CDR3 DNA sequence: TGCAGTGCTAGTTTCAGGGAAGTTAACCTCGGAAACACCATATATTTT.

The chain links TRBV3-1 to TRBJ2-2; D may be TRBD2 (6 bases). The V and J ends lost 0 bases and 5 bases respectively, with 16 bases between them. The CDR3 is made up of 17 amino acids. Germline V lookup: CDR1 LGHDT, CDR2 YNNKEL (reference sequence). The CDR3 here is CASSQEGGASRTGELFF. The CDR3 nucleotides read TGTGCCAGCAGCCAAGAAGGAGGGGCTAGCCGAACCGGGGAGCTGTTTTTT.

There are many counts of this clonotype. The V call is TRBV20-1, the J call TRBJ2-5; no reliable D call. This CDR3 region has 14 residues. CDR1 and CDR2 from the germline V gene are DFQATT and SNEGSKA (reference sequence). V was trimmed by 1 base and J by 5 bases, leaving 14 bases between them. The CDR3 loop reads CSARVGGNRETQYF. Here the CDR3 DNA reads TGCAGTGCTAGAGTGGGTGGGAACCGGGAGACCCAGTACTTC.

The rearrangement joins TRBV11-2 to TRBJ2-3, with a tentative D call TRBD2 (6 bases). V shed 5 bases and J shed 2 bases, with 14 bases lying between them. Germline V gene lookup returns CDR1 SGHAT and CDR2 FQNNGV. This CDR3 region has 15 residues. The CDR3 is CASSPLGGTTDTQYF. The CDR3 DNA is TGTGCCAGCAGCCCGCTTGGAGGGACCACAGATACGCAGTATTTT.

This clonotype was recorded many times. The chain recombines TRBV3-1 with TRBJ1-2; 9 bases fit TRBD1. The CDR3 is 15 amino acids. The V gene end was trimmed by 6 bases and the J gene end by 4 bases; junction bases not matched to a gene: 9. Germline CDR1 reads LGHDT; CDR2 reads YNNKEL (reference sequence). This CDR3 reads CASSPIATGGYGYTF. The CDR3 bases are TGTGCCAGCAGTCCCATCGCGACAGGGGGCTATGGCTACACCTTC. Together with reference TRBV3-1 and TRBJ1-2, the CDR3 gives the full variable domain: DTAVSQTPKYLVTQMGNDKSIKCEQNLGHDTMYWYKQDSKKFLKIMFSYNNKELIINETVPNRFSPKSPDKAHLNLHINSLELGDSAVYFCASSPIATGGYGYTFGSGTRLTVV.